The rows below give T cell receptor beta chains drawn from one sample of a study of OX40 agonist ivuxolimab in advanced cancers. TCRdb keeps only in-frame clones here, not all; method: immunoSEQ multiplex PCR. The sample yields approximately 90,000 clones, 87% seen once. Sequences were derived from CD4+ or CD8+ T cells sorted from blood, sampled in a trial of the OX40 agonist ivuxolimab. The source of these receptors is an adult with an advanced solid tumor such as melanoma, head and neck, liver or kidney cancer. CDR3s include the opening cysteine and the closing phenylalanine or tryptophan. D genes are given only for firm matches. The size of a clone is reported for some rows only, either as once, few or many, or as a class for expanded clones.

d_call	clone_size	j_call	v_call	cdr3_aa	cdr3_nt
.	.	TRBJ1-6	TRBV7-8	CASSLVKQNNSPLHF	TGTGCCAGCAGCTTAGTAAAACAGAACAACTCACCCCTCCACTTT
.	.	TRBJ2-2	TRBV5-4	CASSFSPPGTPGVNTGELFF	TGTGCCAGCAGCTTTTCCCCGCCCGGGACTCCTGGGGTCAACACCGGGGAGCTGTTTTTT
.	.	TRBJ1-2	TRBV19	CASRGQGGFGYTF	TGTGCCAGTAGAGGGCAGGGCGGCTTTGGCTACACCTTC
TRBD2	.	TRBJ2-5	TRBV5-4	CASTQATASGPGETQYF	TGTGCCAGCACCCAGGCCACGGCTAGCGGACCCGGAGAGACCCAGTACTTC
TRBD1	.	TRBJ2-7	TRBV29-1	CSVEDGTGTHLYF	TGCAGCGTTGAAGATGGGACAGGGACTCATCTGTACTTC
TRBD1	.	TRBJ2-6	TRBV5-1	CASSPDRGLGANVLTF	TGCGCCAGCAGCCCGGACAGGGGGCTTGGGGCCAACGTCCTGACTTTC
TRBD1	.	TRBJ1-3	TRBV18	CASSADRTGAGNTIYF	TGTGCCAGCTCGGCTGATCGGACAGGGGCTGGAAACACCATATATTTT
TRBD2	.	TRBJ2-6	TRBV7-8	CASSASGVSSGANVLTF	TGTGCCAGCAGTGCTAGCGGGGTGAGCTCTGGGGCCAACGTCCTGACTTTC
TRBD1	.	TRBJ1-1	TRBV6-5	CASRRQGSGTEAFF	TGTGCCAGCAGAAGACAGGGGTCGGGAACTGAAGCTTTCTTT
TRBD1	.	TRBJ2-1	TRBV6-6	CASSYSTGGNEQFF	TGTGCCAGCAGTTACTCAACAGGGGGCAATGAGCAGTTCTTC
TRBD1	.	TRBJ2-7	TRBV6-5	CASSKRDSSYEQYF	TGTGCCAGCAGCAAAAGGGACAGCTCCTACGAGCAGTACTTC
TRBD1	.	TRBJ1-2	TRBV9	CASRPGGQGHYGYTF	TGTGCCAGCAGGCCGGGGGGACAGGGGCACTATGGCTACACCTTC
TRBD1	.	TRBJ2-2	TRBV5-4	CASSLAETGSTGELFF	TGTGCCAGCAGCTTGGCCGAGACAGGGAGTACCGGGGAGCTGTTTTTT
TRBD2	.	TRBJ2-3	TRBV5-1	CASSSAGADTQYF	TGCGCCAGCAGCTCCGCGGGGGCAGATACGCAGTATTTT
TRBD1	few	TRBJ2-7	TRBV14	CASSRQGFQNEQYF	TGTGCCAGCAGCCGACAGGGGTTCCAGAACGAGCAGTACTTC
TRBD1	.	TRBJ2-2	TRBV7-2	CASSYYRGLDTGELFF	TGTGCCAGCAGCTACTACAGGGGGTTAGACACCGGGGAGCTGTTTTTT
.	.	TRBJ2-3	TRBV5-1	CASSFLPGTTHTDTQYF	TGCGCCAGCAGCTTCCTACCGGGAACCACTCACACAGATACGCAGTATTTT
.	few	TRBJ2-1	TRBV11-3	CASSPDSLGNEQFF	TGTGCCAGCAGCCCGGACTCTCTGGGCAATGAGCAGTTCTTC